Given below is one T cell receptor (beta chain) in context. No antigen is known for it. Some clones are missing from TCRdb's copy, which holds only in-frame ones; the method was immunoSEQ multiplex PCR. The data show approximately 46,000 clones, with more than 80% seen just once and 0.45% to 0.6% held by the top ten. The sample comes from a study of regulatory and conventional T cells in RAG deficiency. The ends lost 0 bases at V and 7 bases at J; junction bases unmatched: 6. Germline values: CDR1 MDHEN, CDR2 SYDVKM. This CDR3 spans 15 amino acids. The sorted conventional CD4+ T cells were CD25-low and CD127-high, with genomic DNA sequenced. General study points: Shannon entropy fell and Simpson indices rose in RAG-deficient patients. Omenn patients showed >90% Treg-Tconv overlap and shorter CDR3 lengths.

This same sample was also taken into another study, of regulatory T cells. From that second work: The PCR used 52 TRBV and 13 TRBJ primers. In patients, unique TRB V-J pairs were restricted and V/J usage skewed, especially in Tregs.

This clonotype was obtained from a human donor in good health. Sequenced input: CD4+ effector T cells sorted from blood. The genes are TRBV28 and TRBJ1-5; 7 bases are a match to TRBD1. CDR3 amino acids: CASSLWSQGDQPQHF. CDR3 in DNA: TGTGCCAGCAGTTTATGGTCTCAGGGGGACCAGCCCCAGCATTTT.